The 18 T cell receptor beta chains below were found in one sample sequenced in a study of T cell repertoires in cytomegalovirus infection. TCRdb ran MiXCR on the reads and lists one entry per CDR3 protein. The sample consists of about 140,000 distinct CDR3 sequences, about 6.5% of them appearing once. Sequencing was carried out using PBMCs. Receptor source: a human donor in good health (CMV status not recorded). Some clones in this sample may be carry-over from other donors' samples.

This clonotype was seen repeatedly, ten times or more. The chain links TRBV28 to TRBJ2-2; 11 nucleotides line up with TRBD1. Looked up from germline, CDR1 is MDHEN and CDR2 is SYDVKM. The CDR3 sequence is 17 residues long. Losses at the gene ends were 5 bases for V and 5 bases for J; bases not matched to a gene: 10. The CDR3 bases are TGTGCCAGCAGTCGGACAGGGGGCCCATACGTAACCGGGGAGCTGTTTTTT. Encoded protein: CASSRTGGPYVTGELFF.

This clonotype was seen only a few times. V gene TRBV3-1 combines with J gene TRBJ1-6; weak D call: TRBD1 (6 bases). The CDR3 has 13 residues. With 10 bases removed from V and 9 bases from J, the gap between germline ends came to 16 bases. Germline loops: CDR1 LGHDT, CDR2 YNNKEL (reference sequence). The CDR3 is CATGGDVGSPLHF. The CDR3 nucleotides are TGTGCCACCGGGGGCGATGTTGGTTCACCCCTCCACTTT.

The chain uses TRBV7-9 and TRBJ1-4; 9 positions match TRBD1. This CDR3 comprises 16 residues. CDR1 is SEHNR, CDR2 FQNEAQ, per germline (reference sequence). The junction had 10 bases not matched to a gene; V was cut back by 5 bases and J by 6 bases. DNA of the CDR3: TGTGCCAGCAGCACCACCAGACAGGGGGGGGATGAAAAACTGTTTTTT. It codes for CASSTTRQGGDEKLFF.

The chain combines TRBV7-9 with TRBJ2-7, with 8 bases matching TRBD2. This CDR3 spans 15 amino acids. With V trimmed by 3 bases and J by 2 bases, 6 bases remained unmatched. The V gene's germline CDR1 is SEHNR and CDR2 FQNEAQ (reference sequence). CDR3 in DNA: TGTGCCAGCAGCTTCGCTACGGGGGGGGCCTACGAGCAGTACGTC. This codes for CASSFATGGAYEQYV.

This clonotype has ten or more counts. The chain employs TRBV20-1 and TRBJ1-3, with D uncertain. This CDR3 region has 15 residues. Trimming took off 0 bases at V and 7 bases at J, with 16 bases between the two ends. From germline, CDR1 is DFQATT and CDR2 SNEGSKA (reference sequence). The CDR3 sequence is CSARDMSPPRNTIYF. CDR3 nucleotides: TGCAGTGCTAGAGATATGAGTCCTCCTCGTAACACCATATATTTT.

This clonotype occurred a few times. This chain links TRBV6-2 or TRBV6-3 with TRBJ1-5, with D possibly TRBD1 on 6 matching bases. This CDR3 has 15 residues. V lost 7 bases to trimming and J lost 2 bases, with 15 bases between them. Looked up from germline, CDR1 is MNHEY and CDR2 is SVGEGT. The CDR3 protein is CASKGHPNGNQPQHF. The DNA of the CDR3 is TGTGCCAGCAAGGGACATCCTAATGGCAATCAGCCCCAGCATTTT.

This clonotype was recorded many times. This rearrangement joins TRBV7-9 to TRBJ2-3; the match to TRBD2 covers 11 bases. V shed 5 bases, J shed 2 bases, and the junction held 6 bases outside the gene matches. There are 16 residues in the CDR3. The germline CDR1 and CDR2 sequences are SEHNR and FQNEAQ (reference sequence). The CDR3 is CASSIGSGGATDTQYF. As DNA, the CDR3 is TGTGCCAGCAGCATAGGTAGCGGGGGGGCCACAGATACGCAGTATTTT.

The sample holds a few counts of this clonotype. The chain joins TRBV19 to TRBJ1-1; D remains ambiguous. The germline CDR1 and CDR2 sequences are LNHDA and SQIVND (reference sequence). Trimming pared 5 bases from V and 3 bases from J, leaving 13 bases between. This CDR3 spans 14 amino acids. The CDR3 nucleotides are TGTGCCAGTAGTCTACGACGGGAGGACACTGAAGCTTTCTTT. Translating it yields CASSLRREDTEAFF.

This clonotype was counted many times. This chain uses TRBV6-6 with TRBJ1-3, with 8 bases matching TRBD1. This CDR3 has 17 residues. The germline V gene has CDR1 MNHNY and CDR2 SVGAGI (reference sequence). The V gene end was trimmed by 5 bases and the J gene end by 0 bases; junction bases not matched to a gene: 9. The CDR3 protein is CASSRTGLPSSGNTIYF. The CDR3 coding sequence is TGTGCCAGCAGTCGGACAGGGCTCCCCAGCTCTGGAAACACCATATATTTT.

This rearrangement joins TRBV7-3 to TRBJ2-3, with a tentative D call TRBD1 (6 bases). Germline loops: CDR1 SGHTA, CDR2 FQGTGA. V lost 3 bases, J lost 2 bases, and 18 bases lay in between. This CDR3 has 17 residues. For the CDR3, the DNA is TGTGCCAGCAGCTTGAAGACAGGCAAACGGTTCACAGATACGCAGTATTTT. This sequence encodes CASSLKTGKRFTDTQYF. The variable domain in full, with the rest retrieved from reference TRBV7-3 and TRBJ2-3, is GAGVSQTPSNKVTEKGKYVELRCDPISGHTALYWYRQSLGQGPEFLIYFQGTGAADDSGLPNDRFFAVRPEGSVSTLKIQRTERGDSAVYLCASSLKTGKRFTDTQYFGPGTRLTVL.

This sequence joins TRBV5-1 and TRBJ2-6; TRBD1 matches 7 bases. There are 15 residues in the CDR3. CDR1 SGHRS and CDR2 YFSETQ come from the germline V gene. Trimming took 4 bases from V and 4 from J; bases not matched to a gene: 5. DNA for the CDR3: TGCGCCAGCAGCCGCGAGGGGGCAGGGGCCAACGTCCTGACTTTC. Protein: CASSREGAGANVLTF.

Ten or more counts support this clonotype. The chain has TRBV7-6 and TRBJ1-2; the D gene is possibly TRBD1 (5 bases). Trimming cost V 4 bases and J 8 bases, with 14 bases left between them. This CDR3 spans 13 amino acids. Per the germline V gene, CDR1 is SGHVS and CDR2 is FNYEAQ. DNA of the CDR3: TGTGCCAGCAGCTCCCTCGCACGGGGCGGCTACACCTTC. Amino acid sequence: CASSSLARGGYTF.

This clonotype was found many times. V and J are TRBV20-1 and TRBJ2-3, with 16 bases fitting TRBD2. Germline V lookup: CDR1 DFQATT, CDR2 SNEGSKA (reference sequence). The ends lost 5 bases at V and 4 bases at J; junction bases unmatched: 6. The CDR3 is 16 residues long. CDR3 coding DNA: TGCAGTGCTGTCCCCGGGACTAGCGGGGGGGCAGATACGCAGTATTTT. Its translation is CSAVPGTSGGADTQYF.

This clonotype was recorded many times. This rearrangement joins TRBV27 to TRBJ2-1; D is possibly TRBD2 (6 bases). Per the germline V gene, CDR1 is MNHEY and CDR2 is SMNVEV (reference sequence). Trimming took off 4 bases at V and 12 bases at J, with 16 bases between the two ends. The CDR3 totals 13 residues. CDR3 loop: CASSYQAWRGQFF. CDR3 in DNA: TGTGCCAGCAGTTACCAAGCTTGGAGGGGGCAGTTCTTC.

The sample holds many counts of this clonotype. The chain is built from TRBV7-8 and TRBJ2-5; TRBD2 aligns across 7 bases. This CDR3 region has 15 residues. Trimming cost V 7 bases and J 5 bases; bases outside gene matches: 13. CDR1 and CDR2 from the germline V gene are SGHVS and FQNEAQ. The CDR3 nucleotides are TGTGCCAGCAAACTAGGGCGGGGGTTGCGGGAGACCCAGTACTTC. It codes for CASKLGRGLRETQYF.

This clonotype was observed at least ten times. The chain uses TRBV7-2 and TRBJ1-1, with D hard to call. V dropped 5 bases and J dropped 1 base, with 8 bases sitting between them. This CDR3 is built from 13 residues. CDR1 and CDR2 (germline): SGHTA, FQGNSA. The CDR3 DNA reads TGTGCCAGCAGCAACTGGGGGAACACTGAAGCTTTCTTT. Translation: CASSNWGNTEAFF.

This clonotype came up many times. The chain combines TRBV6-5 with TRBJ1-1, with 8 bases lining up with TRBD1. The CDR3 covers 14 residues. Per the germline V gene, CDR1 is MNHEY and CDR2 is SVGAGI. V gave up 4 bases and J gave up 3 bases; unmatched junction bases: 4. The CDR3 sequence: CASSFRGRDTEAFF. DNA of the CDR3: TGTGCCAGCAGTTTCAGGGGGCGGGACACTGAAGCTTTCTTT.

This clonotype was seen repeatedly, ten times or more. The CDR3 sequence is CASSWDWLNTEAFF. Written as DNA, the CDR3 is TGTGCCAGCAGTTGGGACTGGCTAAACACTGAAGCTTTCTTT. The V gene is TRBV6-2 or TRBV6-3, the J gene TRBJ1-1; D is perhaps TRBD1 (5 bases). CDR3 length: 14 residues. V was cut by 4 bases and J by 2 bases, with 11 bases left in between. Germline V gene data show CDR1 as MNHEY and CDR2 as SVGEGT.